This TCR beta chain was sequenced during a study of shared clonotypes between healthy human individuals. Unmatched junction bases numbered 2, after V lost 6 bases and J lost 7 bases. Germline CDR1 is ENHRY and CDR2 is SYGVKD. The CDR3 loop spans 13 amino acids. For each subset, genomic DNA was distributed in equal portions over several immunoSEQ plates. Clones were read by immunoSEQ multiplex PCR, and TCRdb kept only the in-frame ones, dropping some. Found here are approximately 1,500,000 clones, 98% of them singletons; the top ten hold 0.45%. Worth noting for this clone: Other DNA sequences within the sample encode an identical CDR3.

The study enrolled healthy HIV-negative adults without recent acute infections or vaccinations as donors. This chain connects TRBV10-3 to TRBJ1-5; 11 bases fit TRBD1. The receptor's source is a man aged 25 to 45 in good health. Sequencing used naive CD4+ T cells sorted from blood. Subset indicated: CD45RA+ positively selected. For the CDR3, the DNA is TGTGCCATCAGAGGGACAGGGGGACAGCCCCAGCATTTT. Protein product: CAIRGTGGQPQHF.